This entry lists 20 T cell receptor beta chains sequenced from one sample in a study of T cell repertoires in cytomegalovirus infection. TCRdb fed the reads into MiXCR, producing one record per CDR3 protein. The data hold a few hundred thousand distinct CDR3 sequences, with roughly a sixth observed a single time. The sequencing sample was made of PBMCs. These receptors all come from a human donor in good health (CMV status not recorded). Some clones in this sample may be carry-over from other donors' samples.

This clonotype appeared many times. V gene TRBV10-3 combines with J gene TRBJ2-2; D assignment may be TRBD1 or TRBD2 (5 bases each). There are 15 residues in the CDR3. Germline CDR1 reads ENHRY; CDR2 reads SYGVKD. Trimming left V 3 bases short and J 4 bases short, with 12 bases between. CDR3 nucleotides: TGTGCCATCAGTGATCCTCCCGGGGCCACCGGGGAGCTGTTTTTT. This translates into CAISDPPGATGELFF.

The J gene is TRBJ2-3, the V gene TRBV12-5; D remains ambiguous. CDR1 and CDR2 (germline): LGHNT, FRNRAP. V was pared by 2 bases and J by 2 bases, with 5 bases between. The CDR3 consists of 13 residues. CDR3 loop: CASGLTYTDTQYF. CDR3 in DNA: TGTGCTAGTGGTTTGACTTACACAGATACGCAGTATTTT.

With respect to this clonotype: This sequence may be a read error, since a much larger clone differs from it by one base. This chain connects TRBV12-3 or TRBV12-4 to TRBJ2-7, with D tentatively TRBD1 (5 bases). The CDR3 is 15 residues long. Trimming took 3 bases from V and 3 from J, leaving 15 bases between them. As DNA, the CDR3 is TGTGCCAGCAGTTTTGGCGACAGCTACTACTACGAGCAGTACTTC. The encoded protein is CASSFGDSYYYEQYF.

The V and J genes are TRBV29-1 and TRBJ2-3, with D unresolved. V lost 0 bases to trimming and J lost 5 bases, with 6 bases between them. The CDR3 is 12 amino acids. CDR1 is SQVTM, CDR2 ANQGSEA, per germline. CDR3 in DNA: TGCAGCGTTGAAGAGGGCATAGATACGCAGTATTTT. This gives the protein CSVEEGIDTQYF.

This clonotype came up a few times. CDR3 bases: TGTGCCAGCAGCCACGAGGGACATCCCTACGAGCAGTACTTC. This codes for CASSHEGHPYEQYF. V gene TRBV9 combines with J gene TRBJ2-7; D might be TRBD1 (6 bases). The CDR3 totals 14 residues. V lost 4 bases, J lost 2 bases, and 13 bases lay in between. Per germline, CDR1 SGDLS and CDR2 YYNGEE.

This clonotype was seen a handful of times. V and J are TRBV7-2 and TRBJ1-2; maybe TRBD1 (5 bases). The germline gives CDR1 SGHTA, CDR2 FQGNSA. Trimming left V 5 bases short and J 4 bases short, with 14 bases between. This CDR3 contains 14 residues. The CDR3 reads CASSPGQASYGYTF. In DNA form, the CDR3 reads TGTGCCAGCAGCCCAGGGCAGGCTTCCTATGGCTACACCTTC.

Of note for this clonotype: A much larger clone lies one base from this, so it may be a read error. The chain employs TRBV12-3 or TRBV12-4 and TRBJ2-2; the D gene is possibly TRBD1 (5 bases). With 6 bases removed from V and 4 bases from J, the gap between germline ends came to 9 bases. The CDR3 sequence is 13 residues long. Here the CDR3 DNA reads TGTGCCAGCAGCCCCAGGGCCACCGGGGAGCTGTTTTTT. It codes for CASSPRATGELFF.

This clonotype was detected a few times. The chain carries TRBV4-1 and TRBJ1-1; the match to TRBD1 covers 9 bases. CDR3 length: 18 amino acids. Unmatched junction bases numbered 8, after V lost 0 bases and J lost 0 bases. Germline CDR1 reads MGHRA; CDR2 reads YSYEKL. In nucleotides, the CDR3 is TGCGCCAGCAGCCAAGAGGGTGGACAGGGGTTATTGAACACTGAAGCTTTCTTT. It is translated as CASSQEGGQGLLNTEAFF.

Ten or more counts support this clonotype. The V call is TRBV28, the J call TRBJ2-2; 10 bases line up with TRBD1. With V trimmed by 5 bases and J by 3 bases, 3 bases remained unmatched. The length of the CDR3 is 15 residues. Germline CDR1 and CDR2: MDHEN and SYDVKM. DNA for the CDR3: TGTGCCAGCAGTAGGGACAGGGGTTACACCGGGGAGCTGTTTTTT. Its protein product is CASSRDRGYTGELFF.

This clonotype was counted a few times. The junction does not match germline at one end; this may be a read error. The CDR3 is CASSLGTSTRIF. The CDR3 region has the DNA TGTGCCAGCAGCTTAGGGACCTCAACCCGGATCTTC. The chain is built from TRBV11-1 and TRBJ2-7; no clear D. Germline CDR1 and CDR2: SGHAT and FQDESV (reference sequence). This CDR3 has 12 amino acids.

Ten or more counts support this clonotype. V is TRBV12-3 or TRBV12-4 and J is TRBJ1-1; TRBD1 is a possible D gene (6 bases). There are 13 residues in the CDR3. V was pared by 7 bases and J by 5 bases, with 14 bases between. The CDR3 is CASIVHRATEAFF. The CDR3 DNA follows: TGTGCCAGCATTGTACACAGGGCTACTGAAGCTTTCTTT.

The table lists this clonotype with a few counts. The chain couples TRBV6-2 or TRBV6-3 to TRBJ1-5; D not resolved. The CDR3 runs to 12 residues. V shed 6 bases and J shed 0 bases, with 3 bases lying between them. Germline V gene sequence: CDR1 MNHEY, CDR2 SVGEGT. The CDR3 loop reads CASRHSNQPQHF. The CDR3, as DNA: TGTGCCAGCAGGCATAGCAATCAGCCCCAGCATTTT.

This clonotype showed up just a few times. The genes are TRBV6-2 or TRBV6-3 and TRBJ1-1; D might be TRBD1 (5 bases). The V end was cut by 10 bases, the J end by 3 bases, with 15 bases between. The CDR3 consists of 13 residues. The germline V gene encodes CDR1 MNHEY and CDR2 SVGEGT. The CDR3 spells CATGRGLDTEAFF. Here the CDR3 DNA reads TGTGCCACTGGTAGGGGTTTGGACACTGAAGCTTTCTTT.

This chain links TRBV7-4 with TRBJ1-6; D may be TRBD1 (5 bases). The CDR3 runs 14 residues. V gave up 5 bases and J gave up 6 bases, with 11 bases separating them. The germline CDR1 and CDR2 sequences are SGHVT and SQSDAQ. CDR3 bases: TGTGCCAGCAGCCAAACAGGTTCTAATTCACCCCTCCACTTT. Its protein product is CASSQTGSNSPLHF.

This clonotype was detected many times. The DNA for the CDR3 is TGTGCCAGCAGCCGTCGGACAGCCACTGAAGCTTTCTTT. This encodes CASSRRTATEAFF. The rearrangement joins TRBV7-2 to TRBJ1-1, with a tentative D call TRBD1 (6 bases). Trimming shortened V by 5 bases and J by 4 bases, and 11 bases separated the two germline ends. This CDR3 is 13 amino acids long. Germline V gene data show CDR1 as SGHTA and CDR2 as FQGNSA. The variable domain in full, with the rest retrieved from reference TRBV7-2 and TRBJ1-1, is GAGVSQSPSNKVTEKGKDVELRCDPISGHTALYWYRQSLGQGLEFLIYFQGNSAPDKSGLPSDRFSAERTGGSVSTLTIQRTQQEDSAVYLCASSRRTATEAFFGQGTRLTVV.

This clonotype was found many times. The CDR3 DNA sequence: TGTGCCAGCAGCCCAGGTAGGCAGGCAGCCTACGAGCAGTACTTC. It translates to CASSPGRQAAYEQYF. The chain links TRBV7-2 to TRBJ2-7, with unresolved D. This CDR3 spans 15 amino acids. V dropped 5 bases and J dropped 2 bases, with 16 bases sitting between them. CDR1 and CDR2 (germline): SGHTA, FQGNSA.

This clonotype was seen many times. This sequence joins TRBV7-8 and TRBJ2-1; TRBD1 matches 8 bases. Trimming removed 5 bases from V and 3 bases from J; junction bases left unmatched: 6. The length of the CDR3 is 15 residues. The germline V gene has CDR1 SGHVS and CDR2 FQNEAQ. CDR3 in amino acids: CASSINRGYYNEQFF. CDR3 nucleotide sequence: TGTGCCAGCAGCATCAACAGGGGGTACTACAATGAGCAGTTCTTC.

This clonotype was seen a handful of times. The chain combines TRBV10-3 with TRBJ2-2, with a weak D call TRBD1 (7 bases). This CDR3 is built from 20 residues. Germline V gives CDR1 ENHRY, CDR2 SYGVKD. Trimming cost V 3 bases and J 0 bases, with 23 bases left between them. The CDR3 nucleotides are TGTGCCATCAGTGATGGTGTCCGGGGGACAGCCTACTCGAACACCGGGGAGCTGTTTTTT. It specifies CAISDGVRGTAYSNTGELFF.

This clonotype was seen repeatedly, ten times or more. This chain uses TRBV2 with TRBJ2-1, with 7 bases fitting TRBD1. The germline V gene has CDR1 SNHLY and CDR2 FYNNEI. This CDR3 region has 15 residues. With 7 bases clipped from V and 7 bases from J, the junction kept 13 bases outside the gene matches. The CDR3 sequence is CASNEQGTEINEQFF. The CDR3 DNA reads as TGTGCCAGCAACGAACAAGGGACAGAAATAAATGAGCAGTTCTTC.

The rearrangement uses TRBV19 and TRBJ2-3, with 10 bases fitting TRBD2. This CDR3 is built from 16 residues. Trimming took 3 bases from V and 4 from J; bases not matched to a gene: 7. Germline V gene data show CDR1 as LNHDA and CDR2 as SQIVND (reference sequence). The CDR3: CASSMGPSGGADTQYF. In DNA, the CDR3 is TGTGCCAGTAGTATGGGACCTAGCGGGGGTGCAGATACGCAGTATTTT.